The rows below give T cell receptor beta chains drawn from one sample of a study of blood T cell repertoires in COVID-19. Here immunoSEQ multiplex PCR was the method, and the copy in TCRdb shows in-frame clones only, minus some. Of nearly 55,000 clones listed, roughly 84% were seen once; the top ten hold approximately 12%. The specimen was peripheral blood. The receptors were gathered from a man aged 70 or older with active COVID-19. Both conserved end residues are part of each CDR3. D genes are given only for firm matches. Only part of the rows carry a size: once, few, many, or a class if the clone is expanded.

d_gene | abundance | j_gene | v_gene | CDR3aa | CDR3nt
. | few | TRBJ1-2 | TRBV6-5 | CASSYVSKGGYTF | TGTGCCAGCAGTTATGTCTCCAAGGGGGGCTACACCTTC
TRBD2 | once | TRBJ2-1 | TRBV6-1 | CASSELAGGSTIEQFF | TGTGCCAGCAGTGAGCTAGCGGGGGGGTCTACAATTGAGCAGTTCTTC
TRBD2 | . | TRBJ2-1 | TRBV24-1 | CATSDFSGVNNEQFF | TGTGCCACCAGTGATTTTAGCGGGGTCAACAATGAGCAGTTCTTC
. | . | TRBJ1-5 | TRBV4-2 | CASSQVSGRIPQPQHF | TGTGCCAGCAGCCAAGTGTCAGGTCGAATCCCCCAGCCCCAGCATTTT
TRBD2 | . | TRBJ2-7 | TRBV6-5 | CASSYDSGGRYEQYF | TGTGCCAGCAGCTACGATAGCGGGGGTCGCTACGAGCAGTACTTC
TRBD1 | once | TRBJ2-7 | TRBV9 | CASSVDPTGAEQYF | TGTGCCAGCAGCGTAGACCCCACAGGGGCCGAGCAGTACTTC
TRBD1 | . | TRBJ1-2 | TRBV14 | CASSQDLGQGAYGYTF | TGTGCCAGCAGCCAAGATCTCGGACAGGGAGCTTATGGCTACACCTTC
. | . | TRBJ2-5 | TRBV9 | CASSFAPTIETQYF | TGTGCCAGCAGCTTCGCCCCGACAATTGAGACCCAGTACTTC
TRBD1 | . | TRBJ1-4 | TRBV12-5 | CASGPEGQGREKLFF | TGTGCTAGTGGCCCCGAGGGACAGGGCCGGGAAAAACTGTTTTTT
. | . | TRBJ1-5 | TRBV15 | CATSRTDRRYSNQPQHF | TGTGCCACCAGCAGAACAGACAGGAGATATAGCAATCAGCCCCAGCATTTT
TRBD2 | . | TRBJ2-3 | TRBV9 | CASSPTTSGSFSYTQYF | TGTGCCAGCAGCCCGACGACTAGCGGGAGTTTTAGTTATACGCAGTATTTT